These T cell receptor beta chains were read from a single sample in a study of blood T cell repertoires in COVID-19. Here immunoSEQ multiplex PCR was the method, and the copy in TCRdb shows in-frame clones only, minus some. The sample gives 150,000 to 200,000 clones, over 80% of which show up once; more than 4.5% is in the top ten. The specimen sequenced was PBMCs or T cells enriched from blood (not recorded which). These receptors originate from a man in his 70s who had been exposed to COVID-19. CDR3s include the opening cysteine and the closing phenylalanine or tryptophan. A D gene is named only where the DNA matches it firmly. For some rows the clone size is stated as once, few or many, or as a class when expanded; others skip it.

cdr3_nt | cdr3_aa | j_call | v_call | clone_size | d_call
TGTGCCAGCGCTAGGGGGTCCGCCTACGAGCAGTACTTC | CASARGSAYEQYF | TRBJ2-7 | TRBV6-5 | - | -
TGTGCCAGCTCACCCTCCGGGACAGGGGGCTACGAGCAGTACTTC | CASSPSGTGGYEQYF | TRBJ2-7 | TRBV18 | - | TRBD1
TGTGCCAGTAGTTCTTTCGCGGGAGGTGCAGATACGCAGTATTTT | CASSSFAGGADTQYF | TRBJ2-3 | TRBV19 | - | TRBD2
TGTGCCAGCAGCGCCGGGAGGGGTGGATCCGATGAGCAGTTCTTC | CASSAGRGGSDEQFF | TRBJ2-1 | TRBV11-3 | - | TRBD2
TGTGCCTGGAAAAAGACAGGGCATGGGACAGATACGCAGTATTTT | CAWKKTGHGTDTQYF | TRBJ2-3 | TRBV30 | - | TRBD1
TGTGCCAGCAGCAGCCTATTAAGGACAGGGGGCCCTAAAAGCTCCTATAATTCACCCCTCCACTTT | CASSSLLRTGGPKSSYNSPLHF | TRBJ1-6 | TRBV21-1 | few | -
TGTGCCAGCAGCTTAGCGATAACGGGAAATCAGCCCCAGCATTTT | CASSLAITGNQPQHF | TRBJ1-5 | TRBV7-2 | - | -
TGTGCCAGCAGGTTCTTAGGGGACACCGGGGAGCTGTTTTTT | CASRFLGDTGELFF | TRBJ2-2 | TRBV6-5 | - | -
TGTGCCTGGAGTATGGGAGGAGACACCATATATTTT | CAWSMGGDTIYF | TRBJ1-3 | TRBV30 | - | -
TGCGCCAGCAGTGAGTTTAGTCAACAGTATAATTCACCCCTCCACTTT | CASSEFSQQYNSPLHF | TRBJ1-6 | TRBV10-2 | - | -
TGCAGCGTCTGGAACCGGGACATAGCTTTCTTT | CSVWNRDIAFF | TRBJ1-1 | TRBV29-1 | - | -
TGTGCCAGCAGCCGAGGGACAGATTACGAGCAGTACTTC | CASSRGTDYEQYF | TRBJ2-7 | TRBV7-6 | - | TRBD1
TGTGCCAGCAGCTTAGGAGCCAACACTGAAGCTTTCTTT | CASSLGANTEAFF | TRBJ1-1 | TRBV7-9 | - | -
TGTGCCAGCAGCCAAGTAGGGTTAGGGGACAGGGGGAATCTCCCCCTCCACTTT | CASSQVGLGDRGNLPLHF | TRBJ1-6 | TRBV4-2 | few | TRBD1
TGCGCCAGCAGTTTCGAAGGGACAGGGAACACTGAAGCTTTCTTT | CASSFEGTGNTEAFF | TRBJ1-1 | TRBV5-1 | - | TRBD1
TGTGCCAGCGGATCGGGAGGGGTCCCGAACACTGAAGCTTTCTTT | CASGSGGVPNTEAFF | TRBJ1-1 | TRBV28 | - | -
TGTGCCAGTAGTCTCTACAGGGACACTGAAGCTTTCTTT | CASSLYRDTEAFF | TRBJ1-1 | TRBV19 | once | -
TGTGCCTCCTCCAGGGAAAGCAATCAGCCCCAGCATTTT | CASSRESNQPQHF | TRBJ1-5 | TRBV7-2 | - | -
TGTGCCAGCAAGGGTCCAGGGGCGGATGAAAAACTGTTTTTT | CASKGPGADEKLFF | TRBJ1-4 | TRBV2 | - | -
TGTGCCAGCAGGGGGGGACTCCACTACGAGCAGTACTTC | CASRGGLHYEQYF | TRBJ2-7 | TRBV25-1 | - | -
TGTGCCAGCAGCCCCCAAGCGGTCGGGACAGGGGCCTACGAGCAGTACTTC | CASSPQAVGTGAYEQYF | TRBJ2-7 | TRBV9 | - | TRBD1
TGTGCCAGCAGCCAAGTCTTGGGACAGGGGGAGGAGACCCAGTACTTC | CASSQVLGQGEETQYF | TRBJ2-5 | TRBV3-1/TRBV3-2 | few | TRBD1
TGTGCCACACAGTCGACCCTCCGGAACTATGGCTACACCTTC | CATQSTLRNYGYTF | TRBJ1-2 | TRBV30 | - | -
TGTGCCAGCAACGTAGGGACAGGACTTAATGAAAAACTGTTTTTT | CASNVGTGLNEKLFF | TRBJ1-4 | TRBV6-5 | few | TRBD1
TGTGCCAGCAGCTTGGGGATCTGGCTAGCGGGAATCGGGGAGCTGTTTTTT | CASSLGIWLAGIGELFF | TRBJ2-2 | TRBV7-2 | - | TRBD2
TGTGCCACCAGTGCTCCCCCCCCGTACAATGAGCAGTTCTTC | CATSAPPPYNEQFF | TRBJ2-1 | TRBV24-1 | once | -
TGTGCCAGCAGTCTATACCGGGACAGGGAGATGTCGGGCTATGGCTACACCTTC | CASSLYRDREMSGYGYTF | TRBJ1-2 | TRBV6-2/TRBV6-3 | - | TRBD1
TGTGCCAGCAGCCCGGGAGGGCTAAACACAGATACGCAGTATTTT | CASSPGGLNTDTQYF | TRBJ2-3 | TRBV3-1/TRBV3-2 | - | TRBD2
TGTGCCAGCAGCGAACAGGGGGAATACAATGAGCAGTTCTTC | CASSEQGEYNEQFF | TRBJ2-1 | TRBV9 | - | TRBD1
TGTGCCAGCAGCAAATGGCCCCCGATCCGGCCCGACACGGGGAGGGTAAATTCACCCCTCCACTTT | CASSKWPPIRPDTGRVNSPLHF | TRBJ1-6 | TRBV21-1 | - | -
TGCGCCAGCAGCCAAGATTCAGGGATCAAGAGTAATGAAAAACTGTTTTTT | CASSQDSGIKSNEKLFF | TRBJ1-4 | TRBV4-3 | - | -
TGTGCCAGCAGCGAGACGGGAGTTCGCTCGGGTGAGCAGTTCTTC | CASSETGVRSGEQFF | TRBJ2-1 | TRBV7-9 | - | -
TGTGCCAGCAGGGCCTTTCTCTTAGAGAGGTCCGGAAACACCATATATTTT | CASRAFLLERSGNTIYF | TRBJ1-3 | TRBV2 | - | -
TGTGCCAGCAGTTTACGACAGGCTAATTCACCCCTCCACTTT | CASSLRQANSPLHF | TRBJ1-6 | TRBV28 | - | -
TGCGCCAGCAGCCAATCTCGACAGTCCTACGAGCAGTACTTC | CASSQSRQSYEQYF | TRBJ2-7 | TRBV4-3 | - | -
TGTGCCAGCAGCTTGTTTGCCCCTAGCGGCTCAAGCTCCTACAATGAGCAGTTCTTC | CASSLFAPSGSSSYNEQFF | TRBJ2-1 | TRBV27 | - | TRBD2
TGTGCCAGCAGCCACGCCGGCGGGGGCACAGATACGCAGTATTTT | CASSHAGGGTDTQYF | TRBJ2-3 | TRBV21-1 | - | -
TGCAGCGTTATACCGCGGACGGGGTCCGACTATGGCTACACCTTC | CSVIPRTGSDYGYTF | TRBJ1-2 | TRBV29-1 | - | -
TGTGCCAGCAGTTTTGCGGGATATAACACTGAAGCTTTCTTT | CASSFAGYNTEAFF | TRBJ1-1 | TRBV27 | - | -
TGTGCCAGCAGTTACGACTCCCGGGGGGGTTACAATGAGCAGTTCTTC | CASSYDSRGGYNEQFF | TRBJ2-1 | TRBV6-2/TRBV6-3 | - | TRBD2
TGCGCCAGCAGCCTCATTTTGGACAGTACTAACTATGGCTACACCTTC | CASSLILDSTNYGYTF | TRBJ1-2 | TRBV5-1 | once | -
TGCGCCAGCACCTCGACTAGCGGGAGGTCCGAGCAGTACTTC | CASTSTSGRSEQYF | TRBJ2-7 | TRBV10-2 | once | TRBD2
TGTGCCAGCAGCTTGGGAGGGAGCTCCAATTCACCCCTCCACTTT | CASSLGGSSNSPLHF | TRBJ1-6 | TRBV7-8 | once | -
TGTGCCAGCAGATCCCAGGGGTCCTATAATTCACCCCTCCACTTT | CASRSQGSYNSPLHF | TRBJ1-6 | TRBV6-5 | few | -
TGTGCCAGTAGTATCGTACAGGGTGAATCACCCCTCCACTTT | CASSIVQGESPLHF | TRBJ1-6 | TRBV19 | - | -
TGTGCCAGCAGCTTAGGAGCGGGGGTAAACAATGAGCAGTTCTTC | CASSLGAGVNNEQFF | TRBJ2-1 | TRBV7-6 | - | TRBD2
TGTGCCAGCAGCCCATACCAAGAGACCCAGTACTTC | CASSPYQETQYF | TRBJ2-5 | TRBV7-8 | - | -
TGTGCCAGCAGCTTCTCCTTTATTAGCGGGAGACACGGGGAGCTGTTTTTT | CASSFSFISGRHGELFF | TRBJ2-2 | TRBV7-2 | - | TRBD2
TGCGCCAGCAGCTCCCTTGGGACAGTGAACACCGGGGAGCTGTTTTTT | CASSSLGTVNTGELFF | TRBJ2-2 | TRBV10-1 | - | TRBD1